The T cell receptor beta chain described here comes from a study of early T cells in non-severe SARS-CoV-2 infection. The overall study: Sequencing targeted bulk RNA from unsorted whole blood, leaving chains unpaired.

Study-wide results and limits: Private and CD4 specificities were missed by VDJdb matching, skewed to anti-spike CD8.

Separate cDNA molecules each had unique molecular identifiers attached to them. A single record per CDR3 protein comes from TCRdb applying MiXCR to the 5' RACE reads. Of around 58,000 distinct CDR3 sequences listed, roughly 13% were seen once; the top ten hold approximately 10%. With regard to this clonotype: Its specificity is unknown.

Trimming removed 5 bases from V and 0 bases from J, with 20 bases in between. Germline V lookup: CDR1 SGHTA, CDR2 FQGTGA. CDR3 size: 19 residues. V and J are TRBV7-3 and TRBJ2-6; TRBD1 might be the D (5 bases). Sequenced: whole blood. The sequence was obtained from an adult who was a healthcare worker with PCR-confirmed SARS-CoV-2 infection or an uninfected control (not recorded which). This CDR3 reads CASSPTLDSFLSGANVLTF. The DNA of the CDR3 is TGTGCCAGCAGCCCAACCCTCGACAGCTTCCTCTCTGGGGCCAACGTCCTGACTTTC.